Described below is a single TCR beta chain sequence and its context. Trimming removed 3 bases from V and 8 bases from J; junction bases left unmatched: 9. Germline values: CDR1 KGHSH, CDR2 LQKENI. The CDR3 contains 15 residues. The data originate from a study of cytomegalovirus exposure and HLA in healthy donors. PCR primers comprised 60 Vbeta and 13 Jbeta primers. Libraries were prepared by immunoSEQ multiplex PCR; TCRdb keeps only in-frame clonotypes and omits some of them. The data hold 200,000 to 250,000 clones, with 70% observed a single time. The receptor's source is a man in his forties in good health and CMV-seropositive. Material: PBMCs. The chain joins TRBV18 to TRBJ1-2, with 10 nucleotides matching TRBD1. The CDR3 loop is CASSPDPGQGSGYTF. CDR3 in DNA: TGTGCCAGCTCACCCGACCCGGGACAGGGGAGCGGCTACACCTTC. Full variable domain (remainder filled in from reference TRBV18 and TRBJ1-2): NAGVMQNPRHLVRRRGQEARLRCSPMKGHSHVYWYRQLPEEGLKFMVYLQKENIIDESGMPKERFSAEFPKEGPSILRIQQVVRGDSAAYFCASSPDPGQGSGYTFGSGTRLTVV.